This TCR beta chain appears in the sequencing data of a study of blood T cell repertoires in COVID-19 (dated by TCRdb to the early 2020s). Turning to the overall study: The collaborator samples originated in the United States, Italy and Spain and spanned the acute and convalescent phases of COVID-19. The dataset comprised deeply sampled blood TCRbeta repertoires from subjects exposed to, actively infected with, or recovered from COVID-19. The repertoires were released in a freely available public database meant as a resource for research on the immune response to SARS-CoV-2. The samples were drawn from two sources: the first 160 participants of the ongoing ImmuneRACE study, and 1,254 subjects contributed by 6 global collaborators. The prospective study material was composed of cDNA or gDNA derived from T cells, B-cell-depleted T cells, or PBMCs. HLA class I and class II types, where available, came from metadata supplied by the sample provider rather than from assay-based typing. The sample metadata nearly always contained a de-identified subject ID, COVID-19 status, age in years and sex.

Collaborating institutions collected whole blood in K2EDTA tubes following their own protocols. For TCRbeta analysis, collaborators shipped samples as frozen whole blood, isolated PBMCs, or DNA extracted from either of those sample types. The immunoSEQ Assay, a bias-controlled multiplex PCR, was used to amplify TCRbeta CDR3 regions from genomic DNA. As for the authors' bioinformatics: The number of nucleated cells in each sample was estimated from the amplification of reference gene primers within the assay. Sequence reads were collapsed and filtered to measure the absolute abundance of every unique TCRbeta CDR3 rearrangement. Productive Simpson clonality was computed per sample as the square root of Simpson's diversity index over productive rearrangements. The clones in this table, taken by TCRdb from immuneACCESS, are in-frame only. Not every clone is retained; where verified, under half of the shortfall comes from an unresolved V gene, and the cause of the rest is unknown. D and trimming come from the DNA, and the V and J calls and clone size come from that table. This sample gives approximately 160,000 clones in total; around 80% of them show up just once. Less than 3.5% of the sample comes from the top ten.

On the study overall, not on this receptor specifically: The quantity of clinical and demographic metadata differed by source and by participant and was supplied without curation.

Worth noting for this clone: There is no known antigen for this receptor. The input lacks base qualities; no much larger clone sits a single base away.

CDR1 and CDR2 (MNHNS, SASEGT) derive from the germline V gene. The CDR3, cysteine through phenylalanine, is 17 amino acids long. Only CDR3 DNA remains: 51 bases, in frame from the first base. V and J lose 1 base and 1 base, and a span of 16 bases separates them. Sequencing was done on a sample of peripheral blood. This sequence was found in a woman in her sixties with acute or convalescent COVID-19. The rearranged segments are TRBV6-1 and TRBJ1-2; matching of 6 bases hints at TRBD1 as the D gene. The CDR3 protein: CASSEGAVWGRNYGYTF. The sequence in DNA is TGTGCCAGCAGTGAAGGCGCGGTGTGGGGGCGTAACTATGGCTACACCTTC.